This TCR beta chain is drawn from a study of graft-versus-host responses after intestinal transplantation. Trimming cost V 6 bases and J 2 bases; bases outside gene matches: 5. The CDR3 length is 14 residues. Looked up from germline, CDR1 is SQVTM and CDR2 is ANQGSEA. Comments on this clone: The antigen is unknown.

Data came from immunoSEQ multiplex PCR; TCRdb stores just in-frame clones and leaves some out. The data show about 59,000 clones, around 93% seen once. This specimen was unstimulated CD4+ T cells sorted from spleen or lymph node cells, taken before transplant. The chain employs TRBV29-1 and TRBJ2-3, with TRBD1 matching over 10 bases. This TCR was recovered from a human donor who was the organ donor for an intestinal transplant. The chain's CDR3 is CSVSGQGSTDTQYF. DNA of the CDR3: TGCAGCGTATCGGGACAGGGGTCCACAGATACGCAGTATTTT.